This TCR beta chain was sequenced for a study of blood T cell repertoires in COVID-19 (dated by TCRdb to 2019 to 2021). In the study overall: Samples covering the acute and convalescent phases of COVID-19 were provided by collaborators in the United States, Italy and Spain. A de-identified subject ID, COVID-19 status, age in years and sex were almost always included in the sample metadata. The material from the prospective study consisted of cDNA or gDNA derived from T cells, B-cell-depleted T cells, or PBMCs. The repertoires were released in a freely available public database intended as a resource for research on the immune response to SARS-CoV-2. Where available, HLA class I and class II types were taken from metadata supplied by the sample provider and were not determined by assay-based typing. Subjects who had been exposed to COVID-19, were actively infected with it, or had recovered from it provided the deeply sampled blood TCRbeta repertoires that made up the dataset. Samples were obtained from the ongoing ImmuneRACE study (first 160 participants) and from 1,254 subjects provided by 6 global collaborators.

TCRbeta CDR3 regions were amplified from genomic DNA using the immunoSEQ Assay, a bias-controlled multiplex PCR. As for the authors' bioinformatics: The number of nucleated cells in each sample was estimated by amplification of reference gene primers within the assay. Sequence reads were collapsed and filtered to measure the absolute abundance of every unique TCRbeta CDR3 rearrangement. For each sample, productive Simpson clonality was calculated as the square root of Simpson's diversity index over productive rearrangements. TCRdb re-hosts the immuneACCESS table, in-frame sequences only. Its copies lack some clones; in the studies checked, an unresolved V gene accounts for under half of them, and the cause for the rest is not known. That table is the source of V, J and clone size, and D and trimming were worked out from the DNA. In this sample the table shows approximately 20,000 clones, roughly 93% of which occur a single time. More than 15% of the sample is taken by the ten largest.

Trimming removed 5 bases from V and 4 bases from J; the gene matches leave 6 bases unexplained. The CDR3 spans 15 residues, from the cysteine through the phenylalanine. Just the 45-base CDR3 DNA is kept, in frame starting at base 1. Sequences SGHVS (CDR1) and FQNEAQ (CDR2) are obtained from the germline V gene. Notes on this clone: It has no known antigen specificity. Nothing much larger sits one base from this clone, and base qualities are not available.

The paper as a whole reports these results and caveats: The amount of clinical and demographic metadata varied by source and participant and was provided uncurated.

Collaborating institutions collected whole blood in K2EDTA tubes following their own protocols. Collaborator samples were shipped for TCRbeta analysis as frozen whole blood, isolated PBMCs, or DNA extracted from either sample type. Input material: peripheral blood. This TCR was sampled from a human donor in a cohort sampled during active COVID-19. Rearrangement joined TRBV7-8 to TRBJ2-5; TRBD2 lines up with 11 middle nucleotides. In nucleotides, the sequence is TGTGCCAGCAGCCGTAGCGGGGGGGCCCGAGAGACCCAGTACTTC. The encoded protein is CASSRSGGARETQYF. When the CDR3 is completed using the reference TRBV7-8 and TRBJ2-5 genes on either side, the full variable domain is GAGVSQSPRYKVAKRGQDVALRCDPISGHVSLFWYQQALGQGPEFLTYFQNEAQLDKSGLPSDRFFAERPEGSVSTLKIQRTQQEDSAVYLCASSRSGGARETQYFGPGTRLLVL.